The 19 T cell receptor beta chains below were found in one sample sequenced in a study of OX40 agonist ivuxolimab in advanced cancers. The data were produced by immunoSEQ multiplex PCR, yet TCRdb's version contains in-frame clones alone and is incomplete. The sample has about 49,000 clones, about 85% seen once; the top ten hold over 20%. The material sequenced was CD4+ or CD8+ T cells sorted from blood, taken in a trial of the OX40 agonist ivuxolimab. Source of these receptors: an adult with an advanced solid tumor such as melanoma, head and neck, liver or kidney cancer.

This chain joins TRBV15 and TRBJ2-5; 7 bases are a match to TRBD1. This CDR3 contains 16 residues. With 1 base clipped from V and 5 bases from J, the junction kept 10 bases outside the gene matches. Germline lookup yields CDR1 LNHNV and CDR2 YYDKDF (reference sequence). Here the CDR3 DNA reads TGTGCCACCAGCAGAGTCCCCCAGGGGGTGAGGGAGACCCAGTACTTC. It specifies CATSRVPQGVRETQYF.

There are many counts of this clone. The chain employs TRBV4-1 and TRBJ1-2; D is uncertain. The CDR3 length is 15 residues. The ends were cut back, 1 base at V and 2 bases at J, with 11 bases in the middle. CDR1 is MGHRA, CDR2 YSYEKL, per germline. The CDR3 DNA reads as TGCGCCAGCAGCCAAGGTTTCCGGGGAAACTATGGCTACACCTTC. This gives the protein CASSQGFRGNYGYTF.

This chain joins TRBV4-1 and TRBJ1-1; no clear D gene. Germline assignment: CDR1 MGHRA and CDR2 YSYEKL. The CDR3 is 13 amino acids. Deletions cut 6 bases from V and 2 bases from J, with 10 bases between. The CDR3 DNA reads as TGCGCCAGCAGTCCCTCCCTAAACACTGAAGCTTTCTTT. Amino acids: CASSPSLNTEAFF.

The chain joins TRBV9 to TRBJ1-1; D is uncertain. V was shortened by 0 bases and J by 7 bases, with 13 bases between the two germline ends. CDR3 length: 14 amino acids. The germline V gene encodes CDR1 SGDLS and CDR2 YYNGEE. The CDR3 DNA sequence: TGTGCCAGCAGCGTAGCTGGGGTTGGGGATGAAGCTTTCTTT. This sequence encodes CASSVAGVGDEAFF.

The chain couples TRBV27 to TRBJ1-1; D remains ambiguous. CDR1 is MNHEY, CDR2 SMNVEV, per germline (reference sequence). The germline V and J ends were trimmed by 3 bases and 0 bases, with 5 bases remaining between them. The CDR3 covers 13 residues. DNA of the CDR3: TGTGCCAGCAGTTTGTCAATGAACACTGAAGCTTTCTTT. The encoded protein is CASSLSMNTEAFF.

This clone is a singleton in its sample. The chain recombines TRBV4-3 with TRBJ1-1, with a possible D match to TRBD1 (5 bases). CDR1 is LGHNA, CDR2 YSLEER, per germline. The V end was cut by 1 base, the J end by 0 bases, with 15 bases between. This CDR3 region has 17 residues. The CDR3 DNA reads TGCGCCAGCAGCCAAGTTCGGGGCAGACCTATGAACACTGAAGCTTTCTTT. This sequence encodes CASSQVRGRPMNTEAFF.

The chain has TRBV19 and TRBJ2-7, with no clear D. Deletions cut 3 bases from V and 2 bases from J, with 14 bases between. The length of the CDR3 is 15 residues. The germline CDR1 and CDR2 sequences are LNHDA and SQIVND (reference sequence). The DNA of the CDR3 is TGTGCCAGTAGTATGGTCGCTTCTCATCCCTACGAGCAGTACTTC. Its translation is CASSMVASHPYEQYF.

The chain recombines TRBV6-6 with TRBJ1-2; 7 bases align to TRBD1. V shed 2 bases, J shed 4 bases, and the junction held 7 bases outside the gene matches. The germline CDR1 and CDR2 sequences are MNHNY and SVGAGI (reference sequence). This CDR3 contains 15 residues. In nucleotides, the CDR3 is TGTGCCAGCAGTTACGGGGAGCACAGGGGCTATGGCTACACCTTC. Translation gives CASSYGEHRGYGYTF.

The V and J genes are TRBV7-2 and TRBJ2-2, with no clear D. Germline CDR1 is SGHTA and CDR2 is FQGNSA. The CDR3 is 13 amino acids. The V and J ends lost 11 bases and 0 bases respectively, with 10 bases between them. The CDR3 DNA sequence: TGTGCCCAGCTCGGGCCGAACACCGGGGAGCTGTTTTTT. This encodes CAQLGPNTGELFF. Using reference TRBV7-2 and TRBJ2-2 for the parts outside the CDR3, the full variable domain is GAGVSQSPSNKVTEKGKDVELRCDPISGHTALYWYRQSLGQGLEFLIYFQGNSAPDKSGLPSDRFSAERTGGSVSTLTIQRTQQEDSAVYLCAQLGPNTGELFFGEGSRLTVL.

The V and J genes are TRBV15 and TRBJ1-4, with a tentative D call TRBD1 (5 bases). The ends were cut back, 8 bases at V and 0 bases at J, with 13 bases in the middle. The germline CDR1 and CDR2 sequences are LNHNV and YYDKDF (reference sequence). The CDR3 has 15 residues. CDR3 nucleotide sequence: TGTGCCACCCGCCACGGGGGAGCAACTAATGAAAAACTGTTTTTT. The encoded protein is CATRHGGATNEKLFF.

This chain joins TRBV11-3 and TRBJ2-1; D could derive from TRBD1 or TRBD2 (5 bases each). In germline, CDR1 is SGHNT, CDR2 YENEEA. This CDR3 comprises 13 residues. V lost 5 bases and J lost 6, with 11 bases in between. Written as DNA, the CDR3 is TGTGCCAGCAGCCCCACTGGGGGCAATGAGCAGTTCTTC. The encoded protein is CASSPTGGNEQFF.

The chain joins TRBV11-1 to TRBJ1-1; weak D call: TRBD1 (5 bases). The CDR3 length is 16 residues. V was pared by 3 bases and J by 4 bases, with 18 bases between. CDR1 and CDR2 from the germline V gene are SGHAT and FQDESV (reference sequence). CDR3 sequence reads: CASSFSWRDGGTEAFF. CDR3 coding DNA: TGTGCCAGCAGCTTTTCCTGGAGGGACGGAGGCACTGAAGCTTTCTTT. Full variable domain (remainder filled in from reference TRBV11-1 and TRBJ1-1): EAEVAQSPRYKITEKSQAVAFWCDPISGHATLYWYRQILGQGPELLVQFQDESVVDDSQLPKDRFSAERLKGVDSTLKIQPAELGDSAMYLCASSFSWRDGGTEAFFGQGTRLTVV.

The gene calls are TRBV27 and TRBJ2-3; TRBD2 agrees at 8 bases. The CDR3 sequence is 16 residues long. In germline, CDR1 is MNHEY, CDR2 SMNVEV (reference sequence). The V gene end was trimmed by 2 bases and the J gene end by 1 base; junction bases not matched to a gene: 5. The CDR3 region is CASSLIRGGGTDTQYF. The CDR3 DNA is TGTGCCAGCAGTTTAATACGGGGGGGCGGCACAGATACGCAGTATTTT.

This clone was recorded a few times. J is TRBJ2-7 and V is TRBV23-1; TRBD1 matches at 9 bases. TRBV23-1 qualifies as an ORF whose function is uncertain. CDR3 length: 16 residues. The ends lost 0 bases at V and 5 bases at J; junction bases unmatched: 8. As DNA, the CDR3 is TGCGCCAGCAGTCAATCGCGGGACAGGGCGATAAACGAGCAGTACGTC. Translation gives CASSQSRDRAINEQYV.

The rearrangement joins TRBV11-2 to TRBJ2-5, with TRBD2 matching over 10 bases. CDR3 size: 18 residues. Losses at the gene ends were 1 base for V and 4 bases for J; bases not matched to a gene: 12. Per the germline V gene, CDR1 is SGHAT and CDR2 is FQNNGV. DNA of the CDR3: TGTGCCAGCAGCTTAGGGGGGTCCGGGACTAGCGCACTAGAGACCCAGTACTTC. It yields the protein CASSLGGSGTSALETQYF.

This chain joins TRBV9 and TRBJ2-2, with D uncertain. Germline values: CDR1 SGDLS, CDR2 YYNGEE. With 9 bases removed from V and 3 bases from J, the gap between germline ends came to 9 bases. CDR3 length: 12 residues. DNA of the CDR3: TGTGCCACCGCGCAGGACACCGGGGAGCTGTTTTTT. It translates to CATAQDTGELFF.

This chain links TRBV10-3 with TRBJ1-3; no clear D gene. Germline V lookup: CDR1 ENHRY, CDR2 SYGVKD. The CDR3 consists of 15 residues. Trimming shortened V by 6 bases and J by 0 bases, and 12 bases separated the two germline ends. The CDR3 reads CAIRVAVPSGNTIYF. CDR3 coding DNA: TGTGCCATCAGGGTCGCAGTCCCCTCTGGAAACACCATATATTTT.

The chain is built from TRBV4-3 and TRBJ1-3; 7 bases match TRBD1. The trim removed 4 bases at V and 0 bases at J, leaving 9 bases unmatched. The CDR3 has 17 amino acids. The germline CDR1 and CDR2 sequences are LGHNA and YSLEER. The CDR3 DNA reads as TGCGCCAGCAGCCTCATCGAGGGGGACAGCTCTGGAAACACCATATATTTT. Protein: CASSLIEGDSSGNTIYF.

The CDR3 spells CASSFRMSYEQYV. The CDR3 DNA is TGTGCCAGCAGCTTCCGGATGTCCTACGAGCAGTACGTC. V and J are TRBV11-2 and TRBJ2-7; D unresolved. In germline, CDR1 is SGHAT, CDR2 FQNNGV. This CDR3 is built from 13 residues. V lost 3 bases and J 1 base, leaving 7 bases between the germline ends.